The entry below describes one T cell receptor beta chain. No antigen is known for it. Approximately 320,000 cells per CD8+ T cell subset were flow-sorted in triplicate. The data belong to a study of CXCR3-negative and CXCR3-positive naive CD8 T cells. Study outcomes and limitations: TCR interaction strength was inferred from TRB CDR3 physicochemistry, as CD5 matched across naive subsets. Diversity ran similarly high across both naive subsets but far lower in memory CD8+ cells. Comparison of naive cells showed more hydrophobic TRB CDR3s in CXCR3-positive than in CXCR3-negative naive cells.

The libraries of TRB cDNA were prepared using 5' RACE with UMI labels. For each CDR3 protein, TCRdb gives one entry from its re-call of the 5' RACE reads, without DNA. This repertoire includes about 6,200 distinct CDR3 sequences. The CDR3 runs to 13 residues. Germline CDR1 reads SQVTM; CDR2 reads ANQGSEA. V is TRBV29-1 and J is TRBJ2-7; with no DNA, the TCRdb D assignment of TRBD2 cannot be verified. Sample: naive CXCR3+ CD8+ T cells from blood. Subset: CD45RO-CCR7+CD27+CD95- naive CD8+ T cells expressing CXCR3 (TNR3+). This clonotype originated in a human donor in good health. Some clones in this sample may be carry-over from other donors' samples. CDR3 residues: CSVVSPSRYEQYF.